The 32 T cell receptor beta chains presented below share a single source sample, sequenced in a study of cytomegalovirus exposure and HLA in healthy donors. PCR primers comprised 60 Vbeta and 13 Jbeta primers. Here immunoSEQ multiplex PCR was the method, and the copy in TCRdb shows in-frame clones only, minus some. The sample contains about 150,000 clones, just under 70% of which appear only once. The sample was PBMCs. The receptors were sampled from a man in his sixties in good health and CMV-seronegative.

The CDR3 is CASSLGQGRETQYF. In DNA form, the CDR3 reads TGCGCCAGCAGCCTCGGACAGGGTAGGGAGACCCAGTACTTC. The V call is TRBV5-1, the J call TRBJ2-5; 8 positions match TRBD1. The CDR3 is made up of 14 amino acids. Germline V gene data show CDR1 as SGHRS and CDR2 as YFSETQ. V gave up 4 bases and J gave up 5 bases; unmatched junction bases: 7.

The V and J genes are TRBV28 and TRBJ1-1; 7 bases are a match to TRBD1. This CDR3 has 14 residues. With 8 bases clipped from V and 4 bases from J, the junction kept 10 bases outside the gene matches. The germline V gene has CDR1 MDHEN and CDR2 SYDVKM. The CDR3 DNA follows: TGTGCCAGCGGACGACAGGGTAAGGGCACTGAAGCTTTCTTT. This encodes CASGRQGKGTEAFF.

This clone was counted only a few times. The genes are TRBV4-1 and TRBJ2-2, with 10 bases identical to TRBD2. Germline CDR1 reads MGHRA; CDR2 reads YSYEKL. V lost 4 bases and J lost 7; bases outside the gene matches: 9. The CDR3 is 16 residues long. Here the CDR3 reads CASSLRAGGPNGELFF. In DNA form, the CDR3 reads TGCGCCAGCAGCCTAAGAGCGGGAGGGCCGAACGGGGAGCTGTTTTTT.

This clone occurred once. The J gene is TRBJ2-7, the V gene TRBV7-3; D is uncertain. V dropped 5 bases and J dropped 0 bases, with 8 bases sitting between them. The CDR3 runs 13 residues. From germline, CDR1 is SGHTA and CDR2 FQGTGA. DNA of the CDR3: TGTGCCAGCAGCCTAGGTCCCTCCTACGAGCAGTACTTC. The encoded protein is CASSLGPSYEQYF.

This clone has only a few counts. This chain joins TRBV11-2 and TRBJ2-5, with TRBD2 matching 8 bases. Germline lookup yields CDR1 SGHAT and CDR2 FQNNGV. With 1 base clipped from V and 1 base from J, the junction kept 5 bases outside the gene matches. There are 16 residues in the CDR3. CDR3 nucleotides: TGTGCCAGCAGCTTAGTTCCTAGCGGGCCCCAAGAGACCCAGTACTTC. Residues: CASSLVPSGPQETQYF.

This clone was seen a few times. The rearrangement joins TRBV7-9 to TRBJ2-7; 8 nucleotides line up with TRBD1. The trim removed 5 bases at V and 4 bases at J, leaving 7 bases unmatched. Germline loops: CDR1 SEHNR, CDR2 FQNEAQ (reference sequence). The CDR3 covers 14 residues. The CDR3 is CASSPPGQEYEQYF. The CDR3 bases are TGTGCCAGCAGCCCACCGGGACAGGAGTACGAGCAGTACTTC.

The table lists this clone with a few counts. The chain employs TRBV30 and TRBJ2-7; possible D gene TRBD2, 6 bases. Germline-derived CDR1 and CDR2 are GTSNPN and SVGIG (reference sequence). Trimming removed 2 bases from V and 4 bases from J, with 15 bases in between. This CDR3 contains 14 residues. The CDR3 sequence: CAWSSRGGPYEQYF. The CDR3 DNA reads TGTGCCTGGAGTTCCCGCGGAGGGCCTTACGAGCAGTACTTC.

This clone was seen a handful of times. The rearrangement links TRBV5-1 to TRBJ1-1, with a possible D match to TRBD1 (5 bases). The V end was cut by 0 bases, the J end by 4 bases, with 16 bases between. The CDR3 covers 16 residues. Germline V gene data show CDR1 as SGHRS and CDR2 as YFSETQ. Here the CDR3 DNA reads TGCGCCAGCAGCTTGGCCCCCGGCAGGGAGGGCACTGAAGCTTTCTTT. This translates into CASSLAPGREGTEAFF. Combining the CDR3 with reference TRBV5-1 and TRBJ1-1 gives the whole variable domain KAGVTQTPRYLIKTRGQQVTLSCSPISGHRSVSWYQQTPGQGLQFLFEYFSETQRNKGNFPGRFSGRQFSNSRSEMNVSTLELGDSALYLCASSLAPGREGTEAFFGQGTRLTVV.

This chain uses TRBV15 with TRBJ2-3; TRBD2 matches 14 bases. From germline, CDR1 is LNHNV and CDR2 YYDKDF (reference sequence). The CDR3 is 18 residues long. The V segment lost 4 bases and the J segment 4 bases; nucleotides outside the gene matches: 10. This CDR3 is CATSTSRKGLAGADTQYF. The CDR3 DNA reads TGTGCCACCAGCACATCCCGGAAGGGACTAGCGGGAGCAGATACGCAGTATTTT.

CDR3 region: CASSLNLRSGNRGYTF. As DNA, the CDR3 is TGTGCCAGCAGCCTGAACTTGAGGTCAGGGAATCGGGGCTACACCTTC. This chain uses TRBV28 with TRBJ1-2; D is possibly TRBD1 (5 bases). This CDR3 contains 16 residues. The V gene's germline CDR1 is MDHEN and CDR2 SYDVKM. V was pared by 6 bases and J by 8 bases, with 25 bases between.

This clone came up a few times. The J gene is TRBJ2-7, the V gene TRBV2, with D possibly being TRBD1 (6 bases). V shed 6 bases and J shed 3 bases, with 21 bases lying between them. CDR1 and CDR2 (germline): SNHLY, FYNNEI. The CDR3 extends over 16 amino acids. CDR3 residues: CASRGVRGLNLYEQYF. CDR3 coding DNA: TGTGCCAGCAGGGGGGTCAGGGGTCTAAACCTCTACGAGCAGTACTTC. Together with reference TRBV2 and TRBJ2-7, the CDR3 gives the full variable domain: EPEVTQTPSHQVTQMGQEVILRCVPISNHLYFYWYRQILGQKVEFLVSFYNNEISEKSEIFDDQFSVERPDGSNFTLKIRSTKLEDSAMYFCASRGVRGLNLYEQYFGPGTRLTVT.

The rearrangement uses TRBV6-6 and TRBJ2-5; D perhaps matches TRBD2 (6 bases). Trimming took off 6 bases at V and 6 bases at J, with 14 bases between the two ends. The V gene's germline CDR1 is MNHNY and CDR2 SVGAGI (reference sequence). This CDR3 contains 13 residues. The CDR3 coding sequence is TGTGCCAGCAGGACCGGGGGTACGAAGACCCAGTACTTC. It translates to CASRTGGTKTQYF.

The J gene is TRBJ2-1, the V gene TRBV10-3, with 7 bases matching TRBD1. This CDR3 spans 12 amino acids. Trimming cost V 10 bases and J 4 bases; bases outside gene matches: 4. Germline loops: CDR1 ENHRY, CDR2 SYGVKD. The DNA of the CDR3 is TGTGCCACCGTGGACAGGTACAATGAGCAGTTCTTC. It specifies CATVDRYNEQFF.

This chain connects TRBV28 to TRBJ1-5; no clear D. Germline V CDR1 and CDR2: MDHEN, SYDVKM. This CDR3 comprises 15 residues. Between the trimmed V and J ends, which lost 2 bases and 5 bases, there was a span of 13 bases. The CDR3 DNA sequence: TGTGCCAGCAGTTTAACCTCCGACGGGGATCAGCCCCAGCATTTT. Translation gives CASSLTSDGDQPQHF.

This clone was seen a handful of times. The chain employs TRBV5-1 and TRBJ2-2; 9 positions match TRBD1. Germline trimming cut 5 bases from V and 0 bases from J; bases unmatched to any gene: 5. Germline values: CDR1 SGHRS, CDR2 YFSETQ. The CDR3 is 16 residues long. The CDR3 sequence is CASRGTGPTNTGELFF. The CDR3 region has the DNA TGCGCCAGCAGGGGGACAGGGCCAACGAACACCGGGGAGCTGTTTTTT.

The count of this clone is one. This chain joins TRBV6-4 and TRBJ2-3, with D unclear. The CDR3 extends over 14 amino acids. Germline CDR1 reads MRHNA; CDR2 reads SNTAGT. Between the trimmed V and J ends, which lost 5 bases and 2 bases, there was a span of 11 bases. CDR3 sequence reads: CASSPLFNTDTQYF. The CDR3 nucleotides are TGTGCCAGCAGTCCTCTCTTTAACACAGATACGCAGTATTTT.

This clone was observed a few times. This rearrangement joins TRBV10-3 to TRBJ2-1, with 11 bases matching TRBD2. Germline CDR1 reads ENHRY; CDR2 reads SYGVKD. The CDR3 covers 15 residues. V was clipped by 7 bases and J by 6 bases; unmatched bases: 8. The CDR3 DNA is TGTGCCATCACCAACGGGACTAGCGGACGCAATGAGCAGTTCTTC. Protein product: CAITNGTSGRNEQFF.

This CDR3 reads CASSPGGTNGEKLFF. DNA of the CDR3: TGCGCCAGCAGCCCGGGAGGGACCAATGGTGAAAAACTGTTTTTT. The gene calls are TRBV4-1 and TRBJ1-4; the D gene is possibly TRBD1 (5 bases). Germline CDR1 is MGHRA and CDR2 is YSYEKL. V lost 4 bases to trimming and J lost 7 bases, with 16 bases between them. The CDR3 consists of 15 residues.

This clone was recorded only once. The chain carries TRBV5-1 and TRBJ2-1; TRBD2 aligns across 10 bases. V lost 0 bases, J lost 5 bases, and 2 bases stayed unmatched. Germline assignment: CDR1 SGHRS and CDR2 YFSETQ. The CDR3 extends over 15 amino acids. The CDR3 sequence: CASSLETSGNNEQFF. The DNA for the CDR3 is TGCGCCAGCAGCTTGGAAACTAGCGGGAACAATGAGCAGTTCTTC.

The genes are TRBV19 and TRBJ1-1; maybe TRBD1 (6 bases). CDR3 length: 14 residues. Germline V CDR1 and CDR2: LNHDA, SQIVND (reference sequence). V lost 3 bases and J lost 4, with 12 bases in between. CDR3 region: CASSIRGGSTEAFF. DNA of the CDR3: TGTGCCAGTAGTATTCGAGGGGGATCCACTGAAGCTTTCTTT.

The chain carries TRBV19 and TRBJ1-1, with TRBD1 matching over 11 bases. Germline lookup yields CDR1 LNHDA and CDR2 SQIVND (reference sequence). The CDR3 spans 17 residues. V was clipped by 4 bases and J by 0 bases; unmatched bases: 7. CDR3 loop: CASSTLRTGGMNTEAFF. CDR3 DNA sequence: TGTGCCAGTAGTACGCTTCGGACAGGGGGCATGAACACTGAAGCTTTCTTT.

This clone was observed a single time. The chain is built from TRBV4-2 and TRBJ2-2; possibly TRBD1 for D (7 bases). This CDR3 region has 18 residues. Trimming removed 4 bases at V and 5 bases at J, with 23 bases between. CDR1 and CDR2 (germline): LGHNA, YNFKEQ. CDR3 amino acids: CASSPLTRTGAGTGELFF. The CDR3 DNA follows: TGTGCCAGCAGCCCTCTCACCCGAACAGGGGCGGGGACCGGGGAGCTGTTTTTT.

This chain connects TRBV10-3 to TRBJ2-7, with 10 bases fitting TRBD2. J was trimmed by 0 bases and V by 3 bases; bases with no gene match: 5. The CDR3 sequence is 16 residues long. Germline assignment: CDR1 ENHRY and CDR2 SYGVKD. CDR3 sequence: CAISERGLAFSYEQYF. CDR3 in DNA: TGTGCCATCAGTGAAAGGGGACTAGCGTTCTCCTACGAGCAGTACTTC.

This clone was found a few times. The rearrangement uses TRBV9 and TRBJ2-7, with 8 nucleotides matching TRBD2. Germline V lookup: CDR1 SGDLS, CDR2 YYNGEE. The CDR3 totals 11 residues. Trimming took 7 bases from V and 4 from J; bases not matched to a gene: 1. The CDR3 coding sequence is TGTGCCAGCGGGACTAGTTACGAGCAGTACTTC. It translates to CASGTSYEQYF.

This clone has more than one count but fewer than ten. V is TRBV28 and J is TRBJ2-3, with D possibly being TRBD1 (6 bases). The CDR3 covers 16 residues. The germline V gene encodes CDR1 MDHEN and CDR2 SYDVKM. Trimming removed 4 bases from V and 3 bases from J, with 17 bases in between. The CDR3 is CASSSYQGIGTDTQYF. Here the CDR3 DNA reads TGTGCCAGCAGTTCCTACCAGGGGATCGGTACAGATACGCAGTATTTT.

This chain uses TRBV7-9 with TRBJ2-7; 10 bases agree with TRBD1. The germline CDR1 and CDR2 sequences are SEHNR and FQNEAQ (reference sequence). V shed 4 bases, J shed 5 bases, and the junction held 2 bases outside the gene matches. The CDR3 has 13 residues. The CDR3 DNA sequence: TGTGCCAGCAGCTCCGGGACAGGGGACGAGCAGTACTTC. Residues: CASSSGTGDEQYF.

V gene TRBV6-1 combines with J gene TRBJ2-7; 12 bases match TRBD1. V trimming: 7 bases; J trimming: 5 bases; junction bases outside the gene matches: 6. Germline V lookup: CDR1 MNHNS, CDR2 SASEGT. This CDR3 contains 14 residues. The CDR3 sequence is CASKGTGGFDEQYF. CDR3 coding DNA: TGTGCCAGCAAAGGGACAGGGGGCTTCGACGAGCAGTACTTC.

V and J are TRBV30 and TRBJ2-6; D remains unclear. CDR3 length equals 13 residues. CDR1 is GTSNPN, CDR2 SVGIG, per germline (reference sequence). Trimming removed 8 bases from V and 1 base from J, with 9 bases in between. The DNA for the CDR3 is TGTGCCGGAGTCAAGTCTGGGGCCAACGTCCTGACTTTC. Encoded protein: CAGVKSGANVLTF.

This clone was counted between two and nine times. This chain connects TRBV18 to TRBJ2-2, with D unresolved. Germline CDR1 KGHSH, CDR2 LQKENI. Trimming left V 3 bases short and J 1 base short, with 9 bases between. This CDR3 has 15 residues. The CDR3 sequence: CASSPGHLNTGELFF. CDR3 coding DNA: TGTGCCAGCTCACCTGGCCACCTGAACACCGGGGAGCTGTTTTTT.

This rearrangement joins TRBV7-6 to TRBJ2-1, with D possibly matching TRBD2 (6 bases). Germline V lookup: CDR1 SGHVS, CDR2 FNYEAQ. The CDR3 totals 15 residues. V was pared by 6 bases and J by 1 base, with 13 bases between. CDR3 amino acids: CASSFSGGSYNEQFF. The CDR3 coding sequence is TGTGCCAGCAGTTTTAGCGGAGGGTCCTACAATGAGCAGTTCTTC.

This chain uses TRBV6-1 with TRBJ1-1, with a possible D match to TRBD1 (6 bases). Germline CDR1 and CDR2: MNHNS and SASEGT. The CDR3 covers 14 residues. V lost 7 bases and J lost 2, with 14 bases in between. CDR3: CASILTGSNTEAFF. The DNA for the CDR3 is TGTGCCAGCATCCTGACAGGATCAAACACTGAAGCTTTCTTT.

The chain carries TRBV5-1 and TRBJ1-1; 8 nucleotides line up with TRBD1. The V segment lost 3 bases and the J segment 1 base; nucleotides outside the gene matches: 8. The CDR3 has 16 amino acids. The germline V gene encodes CDR1 SGHRS and CDR2 YFSETQ. The CDR3 DNA is TGCGCCAGCAGCTGGACAGGGCGCGGGGGGAACACTGAAGCTTTCTTT. This sequence encodes CASSWTGRGGNTEAFF. The variable domain in full, completed from reference TRBV5-1 and TRBJ1-1, reads KAGVTQTPRYLIKTRGQQVTLSCSPISGHRSVSWYQQTPGQGLQFLFEYFSETQRNKGNFPGRFSGRQFSNSRSEMNVSTLELGDSALYLCASSWTGRGGNTEAFFGQGTRLTVV.